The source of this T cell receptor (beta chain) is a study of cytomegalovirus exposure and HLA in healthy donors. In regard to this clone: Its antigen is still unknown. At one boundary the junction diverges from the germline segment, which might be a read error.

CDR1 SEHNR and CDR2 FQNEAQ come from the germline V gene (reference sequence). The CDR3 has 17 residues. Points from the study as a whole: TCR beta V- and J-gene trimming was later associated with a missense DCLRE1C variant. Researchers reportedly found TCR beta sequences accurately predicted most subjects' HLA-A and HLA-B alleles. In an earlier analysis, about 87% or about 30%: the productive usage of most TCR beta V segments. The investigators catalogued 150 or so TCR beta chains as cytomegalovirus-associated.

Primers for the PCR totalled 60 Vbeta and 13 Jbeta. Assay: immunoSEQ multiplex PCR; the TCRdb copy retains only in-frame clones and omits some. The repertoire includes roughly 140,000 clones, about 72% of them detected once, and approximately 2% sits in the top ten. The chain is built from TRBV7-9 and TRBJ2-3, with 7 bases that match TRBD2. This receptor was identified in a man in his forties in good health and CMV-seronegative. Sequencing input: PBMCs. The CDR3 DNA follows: TGTTCCAGCAGCCCATCCCCAACGGGAGGAGACACAGATACGCAGTATTTT. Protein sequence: CSSSPSPTGGDTDTQYF.